The 5 T cell receptor beta chains reported below all come from one sample, sequenced in a study of cytomegalovirus exposure and HLA in healthy donors. Some clones are missing from TCRdb's copy, which holds only in-frame ones; the method was immunoSEQ multiplex PCR. This sample yields about 240,000 clones, of which around 86% are seen a single time; around 1.2% belongs to the top ten. Specimen: PBMCs. These receptors were taken from a woman aged 25 to 39 in good health and CMV-seropositive.

CDR3 nucleotide sequence: TGCGCCAGCAGCTCGGGACTAGCGGGAGTTCCCTACGAGCAGTACTTC. This codes for CASSSGLAGVPYEQYF. V usage is TRBV5-1 and J usage is TRBJ2-7, with 14 bases fitting TRBD2. Trimming removed 3 bases from V and 2 bases from J; junction bases left unmatched: 4. The germline V gene encodes CDR1 SGHRS and CDR2 YFSETQ. The CDR3 sequence is 16 residues long.

The CDR3: CSVTGQGATDGNQPQHF. For the CDR3, the DNA is TGCAGCGTCACGGGACAGGGGGCCACGGATGGCAATCAGCCCCAGCATTTT. The chain has TRBV29-1 and TRBJ1-5, with 12 bases that match TRBD1. Trimming at V came to 6 bases and at J to 2 bases, leaving 11 bases not matched to a gene. CDR3 length: 17 residues. Germline V CDR1 and CDR2: SQVTM, ANQGSEA.

The gene calls are TRBV11-3 and TRBJ2-6; D gene unclear. Germline V gene sequence: CDR1 SGHNT, CDR2 YENEEA. Trimming pared 2 bases from V and 6 bases from J, leaving 11 bases between. The length of the CDR3 is 15 residues. The CDR3 region has the DNA TGTGCCAGCAGCTTACGAAACTTTGCGGCCAACGTCCTGACTTTC. Its translation is CASSLRNFAANVLTF.

V and J are TRBV9 and TRBJ2-2, with a weak D call TRBD1 (5 bases). V was trimmed by 2 bases and J by 0 bases, leaving 8 bases between them. The CDR3 sequence is 15 residues long. CDR1 and CDR2 from the germline V gene are SGDLS and YYNGEE. The CDR3 spells CASSVVGANTGELFF. The CDR3 coding sequence is TGTGCCAGCAGCGTCGTAGGGGCGAACACCGGGGAGCTGTTTTTT.

This chain joins TRBV11-3 and TRBJ2-7; 7 bases fit TRBD1. In germline, CDR1 is SGHNT, CDR2 YENEEA. Trimming removed 5 bases from V and 5 bases from J; junction bases left unmatched: 6. This CDR3 is 13 amino acids long. The CDR3 reads CASSRGLPDEQYF. In DNA form, the CDR3 reads TGTGCCAGCAGCAGGGGGCTCCCCGACGAGCAGTACTTC.